This T cell receptor beta chain was captured in a study of blood T cell repertoires in COVID-19. Study at large: The samples span acute and convalescent COVID-19 from the United States, Italy and Spain.

As handled by the study authors: Reference gene primers were amplified, and this amplification served to estimate nucleated cell counts. The repertoire was sequenced with immunoSEQ multiplex PCR; TCRdb's copy has only in-frame clones and lacks some. V, J and clone size derive from that table, while D and trimming were established from the DNA sequence. The table includes 450,000 to 600,000 clones, around 90% detected once. The CDR3 is made up of 14 amino acids. Trimming shortened V by 3 bases and J by 4 bases, and 12 bases separated the two germline ends. Germline V lookup: CDR1 LNHDA, CDR2 SQIVND (reference sequence). Everyone who took part was roughly 18 to 89 years old, and they came from fewer than 25 US areas. All recovered Cohort 3 donors got two negative PCRs, got clearance, or saw symptom resolution.

V usage is TRBV19 and J usage is TRBJ2-5; possibly TRBD1 for D (6 bases). This receptor was taken from a woman between 18 and 29 years old who had recovered from COVID-19. Sequenced: PBMCs or T cells enriched from blood (not recorded which). The CDR3 reads CASSIGDIRETQYF. The DNA for the CDR3 is TGTGCCAGTAGTATTGGGGACATAAGAGAGACCCAGTACTTC.